These 19 T cell receptor beta chains originate from one sample sequenced in a study of shared clonotypes between healthy human individuals. Method: immunoSEQ multiplex PCR; TCRdb's copy keeps in-frame clones and lacks some. The sample contains roughly 1,500,000 clones, 95% to 99% of which appear only once. Sequences were obtained from naive CD4+ T cells sorted from blood. Subset meaning: CD45RA+ positively selected. The receptor source for this set is a man under 40 in good health.

The J gene is TRBJ2-6, the V gene TRBV11-2, with a possible D match to TRBD1 (5 bases). This CDR3 contains 18 residues. With 4 bases removed from V and 0 bases from J, the gap between germline ends came to 16 bases. Per germline, CDR1 SGHAT and CDR2 FQNNGV. CDR3 residues: CASSSYKGRLSGANVLTF. CDR3 bases: TGTGCCAGCAGCTCGTACAAGGGGCGCCTCTCTGGGGCCAACGTCCTGACTTTC.

The chain combines TRBV5-5 with TRBJ2-4; D tentatively fits TRBD1 or TRBD2 (5 bases each). The CDR3 is 13 residues long. The germline V gene encodes CDR1 SGHKS and CDR2 YYEKEE (reference sequence). Deletions cut 4 bases from V and 5 bases from J, with 10 bases between. The CDR3: CASSTGPENIQYF. Here the CDR3 DNA reads TGTGCCAGCAGCACGGGACCCGAAAACATTCAGTACTTC.

J is TRBJ2-3 and V is TRBV18, with a weak D call TRBD1 (6 bases). This CDR3 contains 15 residues. Germline CDR1 reads KGHSH; CDR2 reads LQKENI. The V end was cut by 3 bases, the J end by 2 bases, with 12 bases between. The CDR3 coding sequence is TGTGCCAGCTCACCGATGGACAGAAACACAGATACGCAGTATTTT. This encodes CASSPMDRNTDTQYF.

The CDR3 nucleotides are TGTGCCAGCAGCTCCTACGCGGGGGGCTCCCAGTACTTC. Its translation is CASSSYAGGSQYF. The V gene is TRBV7-6, the J gene TRBJ2-5; 8 nucleotides align to TRBD2. V lost 4 bases to trimming and J lost 9 bases; unmatched junction nucleotides: 7. Germline loops: CDR1 SGHVS, CDR2 FNYEAQ. The CDR3 totals 13 residues.

V and J are TRBV2 and TRBJ1-2, with D possibly matching TRBD1 (6 bases). The length of the CDR3 is 10 residues. Deletions cut 8 bases from V and 7 bases from J, with 8 bases between. Germline CDR1 and CDR2: SNHLY and FYNNEI. CDR3 DNA sequence: TGTGCCAGCCTAGGGGGTGGCTACACCTTC. It is translated as CASLGGGYTF. Looking up the rest from reference TRBV2 and TRBJ1-2 gives the full variable domain: EPEVTQTPSHQVTQMGQEVILRCVPISNHLYFYWYRQILGQKVEFLVSFYNNEISEKSEIFDDQFSVERPDGSNFTLKIRSTKLEDSAMYFCASLGGGYTFGSGTRLTVV.

This chain uses TRBV6-1 with TRBJ2-1; 8 nucleotides match TRBD2. The CDR3 is 13 residues long. Germline CDR1 and CDR2: MNHNS and SASEGT. Unmatched junction bases numbered 13, after V lost 6 bases and J lost 15 bases. CDR3 region: CASRLLAVGEGFF. The CDR3 DNA reads as TGTGCCAGCAGGTTACTAGCGGTCGGGGAAGGGTTCTTC.

This sequence joins TRBV5-1 and TRBJ2-3; no definite D call. This CDR3 is built from 15 residues. The ends were cut back, 0 bases at V and 4 bases at J, with 12 bases in the middle. The germline V gene encodes CDR1 SGHRS and CDR2 YFSETQ. In nucleotides, the CDR3 is TGCGCCAGCAGCTTGGTTGGGCTAGAACCAGATACGCAGTATTTT. Its protein is CASSLVGLEPDTQYF. Variable domain in full (rest from reference TRBV5-1 and TRBJ2-3): KAGVTQTPRYLIKTRGQQVTLSCSPISGHRSVSWYQQTPGQGLQFLFEYFSETQRNKGNFPGRFSGRQFSNSRSEMNVSTLELGDSALYLCASSLVGLEPDTQYFGPGTRLTVL.

The chain couples TRBV5-4 to TRBJ1-1, with a possible D match to TRBD1 (5 bases). In germline, CDR1 is SGHNT, CDR2 YYREEE (reference sequence). The CDR3 covers 15 residues. Trimming took off 4 bases at V and 5 bases at J, with 18 bases between the two ends. CDR3 in DNA: TGTGCCAGCAGCCCACCAGCCGGGGGAAGGACTGAAGCTTTCTTT. It encodes CASSPPAGGRTEAFF.

The chain joins TRBV5-5 to TRBJ2-3; D is unclear. V lost 2 bases and J lost 5, with 12 bases in between. The CDR3 contains 14 residues. Germline V CDR1 and CDR2: SGHKS, YYEKEE (reference sequence). The CDR3 coding sequence is TGTGCCAGCAGCTTTAGTCTCAGAAGAGATACGCAGTATTTT. Its translation is CASSFSLRRDTQYF. The variable domain in full, completed from reference TRBV5-5 and TRBJ2-3, reads DAGVTQSPTHLIKTRGQQVTLRCSPISGHKSVSWYQQVLGQGPQFIFQYYEKEERGRGNFPDRFSARQFPNYSSELNVNALLLGDSALYLCASSFSLRRDTQYFGPGTRLTVL.

V gene TRBV27 combines with J gene TRBJ2-1; the match to TRBD1 covers 9 bases. Germline CDR1 and CDR2: MNHEY and SMNVEV (reference sequence). The V segment lost 5 bases and the J segment 9 bases; nucleotides outside the gene matches: 11. This CDR3 contains 15 residues. This CDR3 is CASSPRDRDHGEQFF. The CDR3 DNA reads as TGTGCCAGCAGTCCGCGGGACAGGGACCACGGTGAGCAGTTCTTC.

The chain couples TRBV7-8 to TRBJ2-3; 7 nucleotides align to TRBD2. After removal of 2 bases from V and 5 bases from J, the junction contained 4 bases not matched to a gene. CDR1 is SGHVS and CDR2 is FQNEAQ in the germline V gene. The CDR3 length is 14 residues. CDR3 in DNA: TGTGCCAGCAGCTTAAGCGGGGCAAGAGATACGCAGTATTTT. Amino acids: CASSLSGARDTQYF.

CDR3 coding DNA: TGTGCCAGCAGCCCACCCGGCGTTACAGTCGCAGGCTACACCTTC. Amino acid sequence: CASSPPGVTVAGYTF. The gene calls are TRBV6-6 and TRBJ1-2; no definite D call. This CDR3 is built from 15 residues. With 6 bases removed from V and 8 bases from J, the gap between germline ends came to 22 bases. Germline V CDR1 and CDR2: MNHNY, SVGAGI (reference sequence).

The chain joins TRBV11-2 to TRBJ2-7; unclear D gene. The V gene's germline CDR1 is SGHAT and CDR2 FQNNGV. This CDR3 comprises 14 residues. V dropped 2 bases and J dropped 1 base, with 9 bases sitting between them. The CDR3: CASSLSATSYEQYF. DNA for the CDR3: TGTGCCAGCAGCTTATCGGCCACTTCCTACGAGCAGTACTTC.

This clone was seen just once. DNA for the CDR3: TGTGCCAGCTCACCACCGGACCGAATAGGTGGGTACGAGCAGTACTTC. Protein: CASSPPDRIGGYEQYF. This rearrangement joins TRBV18 to TRBJ2-7; D is unclear. CDR1 is KGHSH and CDR2 is LQKENI in the germline V gene. CDR3 length: 16 amino acids. Trimming removed 0 bases at V and 4 bases at J, with 16 bases between.

J is TRBJ2-1 and V is TRBV7-3; D unclear. The CDR3 has 13 amino acids. Germline assignment: CDR1 SGHTA and CDR2 FQGTGA. V was shortened by 0 bases and J by 13 bases, with 13 bases between the two germline ends. In DNA, the CDR3 is TGTGCCAGCAGCTTAACGGGGTGGGGTGTCCAGTTCTTC. Translated: CASSLTGWGVQFF.

The chain recombines TRBV5-1 with TRBJ2-5; TRBD2 aligns across 12 bases. J was trimmed by 5 bases and V by 3 bases; bases with no gene match: 2. Germline V gene lookup returns CDR1 SGHRS and CDR2 YFSETQ. CDR3 length equals 14 residues. The CDR3 DNA follows: TGCGCCAGCAGCTGGGGACTAGCGGGCGAGACCCAGTACTTC. Translation: CASSWGLAGETQYF.

The V and J genes are TRBV6-6 and TRBJ2-7; 8 bases map to TRBD2. Per germline, CDR1 MNHNY and CDR2 SVGAGI (reference sequence). This CDR3 is built from 12 residues. J was trimmed by 6 bases and V by 8 bases; bases with no gene match: 6. The CDR3 DNA sequence: TGTGCCAGCGGGACTAGTCTGGGCGAGCAGTACTTC. This translates into CASGTSLGEQYF.

The V call is TRBV29-1, the J call TRBJ2-7, with D tentatively TRBD1 or TRBD2 (5 bases each). The CDR3 extends over 13 amino acids. Germline CDR1 is SQVTM and CDR2 is ANQGSEA. V lost 6 bases to trimming and J lost 3 bases, with 15 bases between them. The CDR3 is CSVAGRAYYEQYF. For the CDR3, the DNA is TGCAGCGTGGCAGGGCGGGCGTACTACGAGCAGTACTTC.

The chain combines TRBV5-1 with TRBJ2-1; D remains unclear. CDR1 is SGHRS, CDR2 YFSETQ, per germline. Trimming took off 6 bases at V and 9 bases at J, with 16 bases between the two ends. CDR3 length equals 13 residues. The CDR3 DNA is TGCGCCAGCATGCAGGAGCCCCGCGTTGAGCAGTTCTTC. Its translation: CASMQEPRVEQFF.